This entry features one TCR beta chain sequence. The junction had 6 bases not matched to a gene; V was cut back by 7 bases and J by 0 bases. Germline values: CDR1 SNHLY, CDR2 FYNNEI. This CDR3 region has 14 residues. The authors reverse transcribed roughly 0.5 to 1 ug RNA with random hexamers. TCRdb re-called the immunoSEQ multiplex PCR reads through MiXCR, storing one row per CDR3 protein. The sample has about 140,000 distinct CDR3 sequences, 85% to 95% seen once. These data come from a study of CD8 T cells in Susac syndrome. Sequenced: CD4+ T cells from PBMCs. The sequence was obtained from a human donor with multiple sclerosis. The chain links TRBV2 to TRBJ2-7; TRBD2 agrees at 7 bases. The CDR3 coding sequence is TGTGCCAGCAAACGGGAGGTAGACTCCTACGAGCAGTACTTC. It specifies CASKREVDSYEQYF.